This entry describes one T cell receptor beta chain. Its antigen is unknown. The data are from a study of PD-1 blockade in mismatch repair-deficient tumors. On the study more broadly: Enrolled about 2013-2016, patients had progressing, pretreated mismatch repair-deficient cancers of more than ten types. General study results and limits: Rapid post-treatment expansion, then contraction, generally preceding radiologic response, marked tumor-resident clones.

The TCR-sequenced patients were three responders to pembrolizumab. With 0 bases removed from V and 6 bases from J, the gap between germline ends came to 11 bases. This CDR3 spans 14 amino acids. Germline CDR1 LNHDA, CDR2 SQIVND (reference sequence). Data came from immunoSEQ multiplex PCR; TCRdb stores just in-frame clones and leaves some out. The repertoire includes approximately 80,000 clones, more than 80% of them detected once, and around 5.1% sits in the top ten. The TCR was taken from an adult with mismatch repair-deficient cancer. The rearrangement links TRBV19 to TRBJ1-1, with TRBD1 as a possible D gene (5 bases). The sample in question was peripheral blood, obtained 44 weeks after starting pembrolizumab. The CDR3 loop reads CASSIDRGSSEAFF. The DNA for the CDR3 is TGTGCCAGTAGTATAGATCGGGGCAGCTCTGAAGCTTTCTTT.